Sequencing of this T cell receptor delta chain was carried out in a study of γδ T cells in repeated Plasmodium falciparum infection. TCRdb called clones from the multiplex PCR reads again using CATT. The data hold roughly 90,000 delta-chain clones, with approximately 1.5% observed a single time. This clone qualifies as medium-sized (0.01 to 0.1%). Within the sample, other DNA sequences also encode this same CDR3. The sample taken for sequencing was gamma-delta T cells from blood. This TCR was sampled from a pool of human donors (malaria-infected and uninfected, not separated).

As DNA, the CDR3 is TGTGCCTGTGACACTTTAGGGGGGGATAAGTACACCGATAAACTCATCTTT. It yields the protein CACDTLGGDKYTDKLIF. The gene calls are TRDV2 and TRDJ1; 8 bases are a match to TRDD3. Per the germline V gene, CDR1 is GEAIGNYY and CDR2 is EKD. The CDR3 has 17 residues. Germline trimming cut 1 base from V and 0 bases from J; bases unmatched to any gene: 9.